This T cell receptor (beta chain) was profiled in a study of blood T cell repertoires in COVID-19. Study as a whole: Acute and convalescent COVID-19 specimens originated in the United States, Italy and Spain.

The V gene end was trimmed by 2 bases and the J gene end by 9 bases; junction bases not matched to a gene: 0. Germline CDR1 SGDLS, CDR2 YYNGEE. The CDR3 is 13 amino acids. Notes on this clone: This CDR3 is also generated by other DNA sequences in the sample.

This table comes from immunoSEQ multiplex PCR, and its TCRdb copy is limited to in-frame clones, with some not included. The sample contains just over 650,000 clones, over 80% of which appear only once. The specimen sequenced was peripheral blood. The chain couples TRBV9 to TRBJ1-6; 9 nucleotides match TRBD1. The sequence came from a woman under 30 with acute or convalescent COVID-19. DNA for the CDR3: TGTGCCAGCAGCGTGGACAGGGGTTCACCCCTCCACTTT. This sequence encodes CASSVDRGSPLHF.